The 10 T cell receptor beta chains reported below all come from one sample, sequenced in a study of control samples from healthy donors and cancer patients. Assay: immunoSEQ multiplex PCR; the TCRdb copy retains only in-frame clones and omits some. The sample contains more than 95,000 clones, about four fifths of which appear only once. Sample: blood. The receptors come from a woman aged 45-59 years in good health.

The CDR3: CASSEALAGGTSTDTQYF. The DNA of the CDR3 is TGTGCCAGCAGTGAAGCGCTAGCGGGGGGCACTAGCACAGATACGCAGTATTTT. The chain links TRBV2 to TRBJ2-3; 11 bases align to TRBD2. This CDR3 contains 18 residues. V gave up 0 bases and J gave up 0 bases; unmatched junction bases: 5. Germline-derived CDR1 and CDR2 are SNHLY and FYNNEI.

This chain connects TRBV5-1 to TRBJ1-2; D might be TRBD1 (6 bases). This CDR3 spans 15 amino acids. Trimming took 7 bases from V and 0 from J, leaving 16 bases between them. CDR1 and CDR2 from the germline V gene are SGHRS and YFSETQ. CDR3 nucleotide sequence: TGCGCCAGCCGATCCCCGGGACATTCTAACTATGGCTACACCTTC. Amino acid sequence: CASRSPGHSNYGYTF.

The chain combines TRBV10-3 with TRBJ2-2; D not certain. Germline V gene lookup returns CDR1 ENHRY and CDR2 SYGVKD. The CDR3 is made up of 10 amino acids. V lost 8 bases and J 5 bases, leaving 3 bases between the germline ends. The CDR3 reads CAIGTGELFF. The CDR3 DNA follows: TGTGCCATCGGGACCGGGGAGCTGTTTTTT.

The J gene is TRBJ1-6, the V gene TRBV2, with 9 bases matching TRBD1. The CDR3 length is 16 residues. V was pared by 2 bases and J by 8 bases, with 7 bases of the junction left unmatched. Germline V gives CDR1 SNHLY, CDR2 FYNNEI. This CDR3 reads CASSEYGTGSDSPLHF. CDR3 in DNA: TGTGCCAGCAGTGAATACGGGACAGGGAGCGATTCACCCCTCCACTTT.

V gene TRBV19 combines with J gene TRBJ1-5, with D maybe TRBD1 (5 bases). Trimming stripped 3 bases from V and 4 bases from J, with 16 bases between. The CDR3 totals 16 residues. Per the germline V gene, CDR1 is LNHDA and CDR2 is SQIVND (reference sequence). The CDR3 DNA reads as TGTGCCAGTAGTATGCTGGCGCAGGGCGGGAATCAGCCCCAGCATTTT. It encodes CASSMLAQGGNQPQHF.

The chain employs TRBV12-3 or TRBV12-4 and TRBJ1-1; 9 nucleotides match TRBD1. Trimming at V came to 6 bases and at J to 7 bases, leaving 3 bases not matched to a gene. The CDR3 totals 12 residues. DNA of the CDR3: TGTGCCAGCAGCGGGACAGGGAGTGAAGCTTTCTTT. This codes for CASSGTGSEAFF.

The rearrangement uses TRBV16 and TRBJ1-5; D might be TRBD1 (5 bases). From germline, CDR1 is KGHSY and CDR2 FQNENV. The CDR3 is 15 residues long. The V end was cut by 0 bases, the J end by 7 bases, with 13 bases between. CDR3 amino acids: CASSQSVQGWQPQHF. DNA for the CDR3: TGTGCCAGCAGCCAATCGGTGCAGGGCTGGCAGCCCCAGCATTTT.

The rearrangement uses TRBV2 and TRBJ2-1; D call uncertain. With 6 bases removed from V and 4 bases from J, the gap between germline ends came to 4 bases. The CDR3 is 11 residues long. Germline CDR1 reads SNHLY; CDR2 reads FYNNEI. This CDR3 is CASSEYNEQFF. CDR3 DNA sequence: TGTGCCAGCAGCGAGTACAATGAGCAGTTCTTC. The full variable domain, completed using reference TRBV2 and TRBJ2-1, is EPEVTQTPSHQVTQMGQEVILRCVPISNHLYFYWYRQILGQKVEFLVSFYNNEISEKSEIFDDQFSVERPDGSNFTLKIRSTKLEDSAMYFCASSEYNEQFFGPGTRLTVL.

V gene TRBV28 combines with J gene TRBJ1-5; TRBD1 aligns across 9 bases. There are 17 residues in the CDR3. Per the germline V gene, CDR1 is MDHEN and CDR2 is SYDVKM. With V trimmed by 6 bases and J by 7 bases, 16 bases remained unmatched. CDR3 sequence reads: CASRSARQGGGQQPQHF. CDR3 nucleotide sequence: TGTGCCAGCAGATCAGCTCGACAGGGGGGAGGGCAACAGCCCCAGCATTTT.

This rearrangement joins TRBV14 to TRBJ1-2; maybe TRBD1 (5 bases). V was clipped by 5 bases and J by 8 bases, with 15 bases between them. Germline-derived CDR1 and CDR2 are SGHDN and FVKESK. The CDR3 totals 13 residues. The CDR3 spells CASSSGTAAGYTF. In nucleotides, the CDR3 is TGTGCCAGCAGCTCCGGGACGGCGGCGGGCTACACCTTC.